This TCR beta chain emerged from a study of blood T cells in healthy people across ages. About the research overall: Template switching caught about one barcoded beta molecule for each two T cells. Study outcomes and limitations: Possibly, changes in expanded clonotypes were confounded because donor CMV status was unknown.

The use of a sample-barcoded 5' primer and a J-beta primer mix characterized a second PCR of about 7 to 12 cycles. TCRdb used MiXCR to reprocess the 5' RACE reads, holding one entry per CDR3 protein. The table shows 780,000 or so distinct CDR3 sequences, with about 55% occurring only once. For this clonotype: Its antigen is undetermined.

This CDR3 is 17 amino acids long. Specimen: blood. V gene TRBV21-1 combines with J gene TRBJ2-1; the table gives TRBD2 as D, unverified against the DNA. TRBV21-1 is deemed a pseudogene. This receptor was identified in a man older than 75 in good health. Written as DNA, the CDR3 is TGTGCCAGCAGCAAAAAGGCCACTAGCGGGAAAGGCAATGAGCAGTTCTTC. Encoded protein: CASSKKATSGKGNEQFF.